This TCR beta chain came from a study of T-cell memory formation after mild COVID-19 (dated by TCRdb to the early 2020s). For the study in its entirety: TCR sequence clusters from the two donors were found to be largely donor specific. In two donors, T-cell clones that expanded and contracted after mild COVID-19 were followed by sequencing TCRalpha and TCRbeta repertoires longitudinally. The cohort was made up of two young adult volunteers, one female and one male, who were previously healthy. Results the study describes overall, beyond this receptor: Only two mild cases were covered in the study, and larger cohorts including severe cases with pre-infection samples were considered necessary. Contracting CD4+ clones turned up mainly in the CM and EM memory subsets, whereas EMRA was where CD8+ clones were enriched. Some responding clones were detected in pre-infection memory, suggesting pre-existing cross-reactive memory T cells joined the SARS-CoV-2 response. Clones that contracted from day 15 to 85 showed balanced CD4/CD8 phenotypes, whereas a second wave of clones that expanded from day 15 to 37 leaned towards CD4+. The second-wave clones that peaked on day 37 were not confirmed to be SARS-CoV-2 specific.

This clonotype was recorded a few times. Its recognized antigen is unknown. It has no much larger one-base neighbor in the sample; base qualities were not kept. This sample was sequenced with an Illumina NovaSeq 6000. TCRalpha and TCRbeta cDNA libraries were built by 5'RACE with constant-segment primers, adding sample barcodes and unique molecular identifiers. RNA was extracted from every sample with Trizol reagent. The libraries were amplified in two PCR steps, and the second step added a second sample barcode and Illumina TruSeq adapters. Sequencing of libraries was performed on an Illumina NovaSeq with 2 x 150 bp paired-end reads. The authors' analysis ran thus. The reads were demultiplexed and collapsed into UMI-guided consensus sequences using migec v1.2.7. Using mixcr v2.1.11, UMI consensuses were aligned to TRA and TRB V and J templates and then assembled into clonotypes. A clonotype was counted as expanded or contracted only when both edgeR and NoisET called the clonotype significant, with the noise models trained on biological replicates. For edgeR calls, a false discovery rate-adjusted p below 0.01 and a log2 fold-change threshold of 1 were applied. As an exploratory analysis of dynamics, max-normalized trajectories of the 1000 most abundant clonotypes were examined by PCA with hierarchical clustering. The CD4 or CD8 phenotype of responding clones was assigned using the separately sequenced CD4+ and CD8+ repertoires. In-frame beta chains were kept once TCRdb had trimmed the public reads at Q25 with fastp and called clones with MiXCR. All rows with the same CDR3 protein become a single entry with the most common DNA and genes. These V and J calls originate from TCRdb's pipeline instead of the authors' own analysis. The sample yields 300,000 to 400,000 distinct CDR3 sequences; 21% were counted once. Approximately 13% of the sample rests with the top ten.

PBMCs were isolated by Ficoll-Paque density gradient centrifugation. Sequences SQVTM (CDR1) and ANQGSEA (CDR2) are obtained from the germline V gene. V gives up 5 bases and J gives up 1 base, and the segment between their germline ends measures 15 bases. There are 14 amino acids in the CDR3, from cysteine to phenylalanine inclusive. Just the 42-base CDR3 DNA is kept, in frame starting at base 1. The specimen sequenced was PBMCs or a T cell subset sorted from them (not recorded which). This TCR came from an adult woman who had mild COVID-19 (a few samples of this study predate the infection). The sample titles of this study are shuffled in the database, so cell type and time point are left out; the donor was told from shared clones. The rearrangement joined TRBV29-1 to TRBJ2-7; D gene: possibly TRBD1, on 5 matching bases. The nucleotides are TGCAGCGTTCTCACACAGGCGTTATCCTACGAGCAGTACTTC. It specifies CSVLTQALSYEQYF.